The 20 T cell receptor beta chains reported below all come from one sample, sequenced in a study of T-cell memory formation after mild COVID-19. TCRdb ran MiXCR on the 5' RACE reads and lists one entry per CDR3 protein. This table has about 340,000 distinct CDR3 sequences, roughly an eighth appearing once. Sequenced input: PBMCs or a T cell subset sorted from them (not recorded which). The receptors derive from a man aged 18 to 30 who had mild COVID-19 (a few samples of this study predate the infection). Cell type and time point are not known.

This clonotype came up many times. The CDR3 region is CSASWQVSQPQHF. In DNA, the CDR3 is TGCAGTGCTAGCTGGCAGGTTAGTCAGCCCCAGCATTTT. V is TRBV20-1 and J is TRBJ1-5; D is uncertain. Trimming took off 3 bases at V and 6 bases at J, with 12 bases between the two ends. This CDR3 has 13 amino acids. CDR1 DFQATT and CDR2 SNEGSKA come from the germline V gene (reference sequence).

This clonotype was detected only a few times. The J gene is TRBJ1-1, the V gene TRBV7-2, with 7 bases lining up with TRBD1. CDR3 length: 15 amino acids. Germline V CDR1 and CDR2: SGHTA, FQGNSA. Unmatched junction bases numbered 7, after V lost 3 bases and J lost 3 bases. CDR3 coding DNA: TGTGCCAGCAGCTTGCAGCACAGGGGTTACACTGAAGCTTTCTTT. This codes for CASSLQHRGYTEAFF.

This chain connects TRBV10-1 to TRBJ1-5, with a weak D call TRBD1 (5 bases). CDR3 length equals 16 residues. Trimming pared 3 bases from V and 3 bases from J, leaving 15 bases between. CDR1 and CDR2 from the germline V gene are WNHNN and SYGVQD (reference sequence). As DNA, the CDR3 is TGCGCCAGCAGTGAAATATCGACAGCAATCAATCAGCCCCAGCATTTT. Translated: CASSEISTAINQPQHF.

The table lists this clonotype with a few counts. The chain links TRBV21-1 to TRBJ2-7; no check of the table's D call, TRBD2, against the DNA was made. TRBV21-1 is a known pseudogene. The CDR3 loop spans 17 amino acids. CDR3 region: CASRPSGGYDSSYEQYF. The DNA of the CDR3 is TGTGCCAGCCGCCCTAGCGGGGGGTACGATAGCTCCTACGAGCAGTACTTC.

This clonotype has a handful of counts. This chain uses TRBV6-6 with TRBJ1-5; tentatively, D is TRBD1 (5 bases). CDR1 and CDR2 from the germline V gene are MNHNY and SVGAGI (reference sequence). This CDR3 spans 18 amino acids. V lost 6 bases and J 2 bases, leaving 23 bases between the germline ends. The CDR3 protein is CASSRTPPDSKRNQPQHF. The CDR3 DNA sequence: TGTGCCAGCAGCCGCACGCCCCCAGACAGTAAGCGCAATCAGCCCCAGCATTTT.

This chain uses TRBV7-8 with TRBJ2-2; 8 bases line up with TRBD2. CDR1 SGHVS and CDR2 FQNEAQ come from the germline V gene. The CDR3 consists of 17 residues. V dropped 4 bases and J dropped 2; count of bases not matched to a gene: 9. CDR3 in amino acids: CASSSQPGLGNTGELFF. The CDR3 bases are TGTGCCAGCAGCTCACAACCGGGACTAGGAAACACCGGGGAGCTGTTTTTT.

For this clonotype: Since the CDR3 does not end with the conserved phenylalanine or tryptophan, this likely comes from a read error. The chain couples TRBV18 to TRBJ1-6; D is undetermined. V dropped 4 bases and J dropped 2 bases, with 15 bases sitting between them. Per the germline V gene, CDR1 is KGHSH and CDR2 is LQKENI. CDR3 size: 17 residues. This chain's CDR3 is CASSRTADGTYNSPLHL. In DNA, the CDR3 is TGTGCCAGCTCACGAACAGCTGACGGGACCTATAATTCACCCCTCCACCTT.

This clonotype has just a few counts. The chain has TRBV2 and TRBJ1-5, with D unresolved. The germline gives CDR1 SNHLY, CDR2 FYNNEI. The CDR3 is made up of 13 amino acids. V shed 8 bases and J shed 1 base, with 9 bases lying between them. CDR3 amino acids: CASGPGSNQPQHF. The CDR3 DNA reads TGTGCCAGCGGTCCGGGGAGCAATCAGCCCCAGCATTTT.

This rearrangement joins TRBV27 to TRBJ2-4; D might be TRBD1 (5 bases). Deletions cut 0 bases from V and 1 base from J, with 10 bases between. The CDR3 sequence is 16 residues long. CDR1 and CDR2 (germline): MNHEY, SMNVEV (reference sequence). The CDR3 loop reads CASSLSTGGAKNIQYF. CDR3 coding DNA: TGTGCCAGCAGTTTATCTACAGGTGGGGCCAAAAACATTCAGTACTTC.

This clonotype came up many times. The CDR3 DNA sequence: TGTGCCAGCAGTTTCCGTACGGGGGTGGATGAGCAGTTCTTC. Protein: CASSFRTGVDEQFF. V gene TRBV12-3 or TRBV12-4 combines with J gene TRBJ2-1; possibly TRBD2 for D (6 bases). The CDR3 runs 14 residues. Trimming pared 3 bases from V and 8 bases from J, leaving 14 bases between.

This clonotype was counted many times. The chain employs TRBV7-8 and TRBJ2-2, with D hard to call. V was pared by 6 bases and J by 2 bases, with 16 bases between. This CDR3 is 16 amino acids long. Germline V gives CDR1 SGHVS, CDR2 FQNEAQ. CDR3 DNA sequence: TGTGCCAGCAGGGCACGAATCGGACCAAACACCGGGGAGCTGTTTTTT. Translating gives CASRARIGPNTGELFF.

This clonotype turned up a few times. At one end the junction does not follow the germline gene, possibly because of a read error. V usage is TRBV7-2 and J usage is TRBJ1-3; 8 bases are shared with TRBD1. CDR3 length: 16 amino acids. Per germline, CDR1 SGHTA and CDR2 FQGNSA. The CDR3 reads CASSLARQGLGNTIYF. CDR3 DNA sequence: TGTGCCAGCAGCCTAGCCCGACAGGGGTTGGGGAACACCATATATTTT.

The table lists this clonotype with a few counts. The chain links TRBV7-6 to TRBJ1-1; unclear D gene. The CDR3 totals 17 residues. Germline assignment: CDR1 SGHVS and CDR2 FNYEAQ. Trimming stripped 1 base from V and 1 base from J, with 16 bases between. The CDR3 loop reads CASSLDAPGSPNTEAFF. The CDR3 DNA is TGTGCCAGCAGCTTAGATGCGCCCGGGTCCCCGAACACTGAAGCTTTCTTT.

The V gene is TRBV5-1, the J gene TRBJ1-5, with D tentatively TRBD1 (6 bases). Trimming removed 1 base from V and 4 bases from J, with 12 bases in between. Germline V lookup: CDR1 SGHRS, CDR2 YFSETQ. This CDR3 contains 15 residues. The CDR3 DNA reads as TGCGCCAGCAGCTTGAGTGGGGGCGCGAATCAGCCCCAGCATTTT. Translating it yields CASSLSGGANQPQHF.

This clonotype showed up just a few times. The chain joins TRBV7-3 to TRBJ2-1, with TRBD2 matching 7 bases. V dropped 4 bases and J dropped 9; count of bases not matched to a gene: 6. Per the germline V gene, CDR1 is SGHTA and CDR2 is FQGTGA. This CDR3 spans 13 amino acids. CDR3 nucleotide sequence: TGTGCCAGCAGCTCCAACCCGGGGGGTGAGCAGTTCTTC. Amino acids: CASSSNPGGEQFF.

This clonotype was recorded a few times. The genes are TRBV28 and TRBJ2-5; the D call may be TRBD1 or TRBD2 (6 bases each). Germline CDR1 reads MDHEN; CDR2 reads SYDVKM. The CDR3 has 15 amino acids. Trimming cost V 3 bases and J 2 bases, with 13 bases left between them. CDR3 coding DNA: TGTGCCAGCAGTTTTTGGGGGGCGGAGCAAGAGACCCAGTACTTC. Translating gives CASSFWGAEQETQYF.

The chain joins TRBV11-2 to TRBJ2-3; possibly TRBD1 or TRBD2 for D (5 bases each). This CDR3 region has 14 residues. Germline assignment: CDR1 SGHAT and CDR2 FQNNGV. The ends were cut back, 2 bases at V and 6 bases at J, with 12 bases in the middle. The CDR3 region is CASSLTRGGDTQYF. The CDR3 DNA reads TGTGCCAGCAGCTTAACCCGGGGCGGGGATACGCAGTATTTT.

Only a few counts were recorded for this clonotype. The chain has TRBV6-5 and TRBJ1-1; no reliable D call. The germline CDR1 and CDR2 sequences are MNHEY and SVGAGI. V lost 0 bases and J lost 3, with 5 bases in between. CDR3 length: 13 residues. CDR3 loop: CASSYSQDTEAFF. The CDR3 coding sequence is TGTGCCAGCAGTTACTCGCAAGACACTGAAGCTTTCTTT.

V usage is TRBV7-2 and J usage is TRBJ1-3; tentatively, D is TRBD1 (6 bases). In germline, CDR1 is SGHTA, CDR2 FQGNSA. Trimming shortened V by 2 bases and J by 0 bases, and 8 bases separated the two germline ends. This CDR3 is built from 15 residues. CDR3 DNA: TGTGCCAGCAGCTTAAGGGGGATCTCTGGAAACACCATATATTTT. Translation gives CASSLRGISGNTIYF. Full variable domain (remainder filled in from reference TRBV7-2 and TRBJ1-3): GAGVSQSPSNKVTEKGKDVELRCDPISGHTALYWYRQSLGQGLEFLIYFQGNSAPDKSGLPSDRFSAERTGGSVSTLTIQRTQQEDSAVYLCASSLRGISGNTIYFGEGSWLTVV.

The rearrangement links TRBV6-1 to TRBJ2-7, with 7 bases fitting TRBD1. The length of the CDR3 is 15 residues. Germline V CDR1 and CDR2: MNHNS, SASEGT. Unmatched junction bases numbered 9, after V lost 4 bases and J lost 3 bases. The CDR3 here is CASSGRQGGIYEQYV. The CDR3 DNA sequence: TGTGCCAGCAGTGGCCGACAGGGCGGAATCTACGAGCAGTACGTC.